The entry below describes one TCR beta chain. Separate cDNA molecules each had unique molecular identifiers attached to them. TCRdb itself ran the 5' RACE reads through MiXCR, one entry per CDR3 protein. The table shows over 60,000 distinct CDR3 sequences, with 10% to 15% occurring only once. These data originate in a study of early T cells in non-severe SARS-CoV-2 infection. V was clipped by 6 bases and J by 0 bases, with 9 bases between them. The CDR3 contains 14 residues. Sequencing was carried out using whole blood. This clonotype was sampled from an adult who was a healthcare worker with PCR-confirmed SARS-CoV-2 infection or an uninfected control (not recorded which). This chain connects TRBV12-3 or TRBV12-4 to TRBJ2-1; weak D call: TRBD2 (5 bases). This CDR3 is CASSPGLSYNEQFF. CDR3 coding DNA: TGTGCCAGCAGCCCTGGACTCTCCTACAATGAGCAGTTCTTC.